These 27 T cell receptor beta chains share one sample of origin, sequenced in a study of T cell responses to AZD1222 COVID-19 vaccine. Produced via immunoSEQ multiplex PCR; TCRdb's table is partial and in-frame only. Of tens of thousands of clones in the sample, about nine tenths were seen once. The source was peripheral blood, collected on day 0 of AZD1222 vaccination. The source is an adult in good health.

This CDR3 is CASSIDRVDGYTF. CDR3 DNA sequence: TGTGCCAGTAGTATAGACAGGGTGGATGGCTACACCTTC. J is TRBJ1-2 and V is TRBV19, with D possibly being TRBD1 (5 bases). Trimming removed 0 bases from V and 6 bases from J, with 8 bases in between. Germline assignment: CDR1 LNHDA and CDR2 SQIVND (reference sequence). The CDR3 is 13 amino acids.

The chain carries TRBV19 and TRBJ1-3; D is undetermined. Trimming took off 9 bases at V and 5 bases at J, with 8 bases between the two ends. CDR1 and CDR2 from the germline V gene are LNHDA and SQIVND (reference sequence). This CDR3 is built from 11 residues. The CDR3 nucleotides are TGTGCCAGCGATCGGCGAAACACCATATATTTT. Amino acids: CASDRRNTIYF.

The chain joins TRBV11-2 to TRBJ2-7, with D perhaps matching TRBD2 (6 bases). Germline CDR1 SGHAT, CDR2 FQNNGV. This CDR3 spans 13 amino acids. Deletions cut 5 bases from V and 3 bases from J, with 11 bases between. The CDR3: CASSAGLYYEQYF. The CDR3, as DNA: TGTGCCAGCAGCGCGGGACTCTACTACGAGCAGTACTTC.

This chain joins TRBV27 and TRBJ1-4; D perhaps matches TRBD1 (6 bases). Germline V gene data show CDR1 as MNHEY and CDR2 as SMNVEV (reference sequence). V lost 5 bases and J lost 8, with 27 bases in between. This CDR3 spans 18 amino acids. In DNA, the CDR3 is TGTGCCAGCAGTCTGACCACAGGGTTGGTCGGTGCCAAGGAAAAACTGTTTTTT. It specifies CASSLTTGLVGAKEKLFF.

J is TRBJ2-7 and V is TRBV6-2 or TRBV6-3; 8 bases agree with TRBD1. The CDR3 has 15 residues. Germline CDR1 reads MNHEY; CDR2 reads SVGEGT. With 5 bases clipped from V and 1 base from J, the junction kept 7 bases outside the gene matches. The CDR3 DNA sequence: TGTGCCAGCAGTCAGCAGCAGGGGGCATCCTACGAGCAGTACTTC. Its translation: CASSQQQGASYEQYF.

The chain combines TRBV5-1 with TRBJ2-1, with 12 bases that match TRBD2. CDR1 and CDR2 from the germline V gene are SGHRS and YFSETQ. V dropped 4 bases and J dropped 6; count of bases not matched to a gene: 8. The CDR3 length is 16 residues. CDR3 in DNA: TGCGCCAGCAGCATCTCGACTAGCGGGGGTATCAATGAGCAGTTCTTC. It translates to CASSISTSGGINEQFF.

The chain recombines TRBV7-8 with TRBJ1-3, with TRBD1 matching over 8 bases. CDR3 length: 15 residues. Trimming cost V 6 bases and J 1 base; bases outside gene matches: 5. The germline V gene has CDR1 SGHVS and CDR2 FQNEAQ. The CDR3 is CASSSDRASGNTIYF. The CDR3 coding sequence is TGTGCCAGCAGTTCGGACAGGGCTTCTGGAAACACCATATATTTT.

This chain joins TRBV3-1 (or the pseudogene TRBV3-2) and TRBJ1-6, with D maybe TRBD1 (6 bases). Trimming cost V 5 bases and J 4 bases, with 15 bases left between them. Germline V gene sequence: CDR1 LGHDT, CDR2 YNNKEL (reference sequence). This CDR3 region has 16 residues. The CDR3 DNA sequence: TGTGCCAGCAGCAGAGGAAGGACAGAGTATAATTCACCCCTCCACTTT. It is translated as CASSRGRTEYNSPLHF.

This clone was detected only a few times. The J gene is TRBJ1-5, the V gene TRBV6-5; D possibly corresponds to TRBD1 (6 bases). Per the germline V gene, CDR1 is MNHEY and CDR2 is SVGAGI. V was pared by 2 bases and J by 5 bases, with 7 bases between. The CDR3 consists of 13 residues. For the CDR3, the DNA is TGTGCCAGCAGTTACAACAGGGATCAGCCCCAGCATTTT. Amino acids: CASSYNRDQPQHF.

The rearrangement uses TRBV3-1 (or the pseudogene TRBV3-2) and TRBJ2-1; a weak D match, TRBD2 (7 bases). The CDR3 consists of 16 residues. Trimming shortened V by 3 bases and J by 6 bases, and 18 bases separated the two germline ends. Per the germline V gene, CDR1 is LGHDT and CDR2 is YNNKEL (reference sequence). DNA of the CDR3: TGTGCCAGCAGCCACAGAAGGGGGAGGGCCTTCAATGAGCAGTTCTTC. It codes for CASSHRRGRAFNEQFF.

This chain connects TRBV6-2 or TRBV6-3 to TRBJ2-7; 10 bases are shared with TRBD1. J lost 5 bases, V lost 4 bases, and 8 bases had no gene match. This CDR3 region has 15 residues. Germline-derived CDR1 and CDR2 are MNHEY and SVGEGT. The CDR3 DNA follows: TGTGCCAGCAGTTCCAACCGGGGACAGGGGAACGAGCAGTACTTC. Translation: CASSSNRGQGNEQYF.

The genes are TRBV5-4 and TRBJ1-2, with TRBD1 matching over 7 bases. CDR3 length: 16 amino acids. The germline CDR1 and CDR2 sequences are SGHNT and YYREEE (reference sequence). V was pared by 4 bases and J by 4 bases, with 13 bases of the junction left unmatched. The CDR3 spells CASSPDQRGPRYGYTF. For the CDR3, the DNA is TGTGCCAGCAGCCCCGATCAGAGGGGGCCTCGCTATGGCTACACCTTC.

V gene TRBV29-1 combines with J gene TRBJ2-7; 14 bases fit TRBD2. Germline lookup yields CDR1 SQVTM and CDR2 ANQGSEA. The CDR3 has 15 amino acids. J gave up 5 bases and V 3 bases, and 6 bases lay outside the gene matches. The CDR3 region is CSVETGTSGRNEQYF. In DNA form, the CDR3 reads TGCAGCGTTGAGACTGGGACTAGCGGGAGAAACGAGCAGTACTTC.

The V gene is TRBV9, the J gene TRBJ1-5; perhaps TRBD1 as D (6 bases). Trimming shortened V by 4 bases and J by 6 bases, and 14 bases separated the two germline ends. Germline lookup yields CDR1 SGDLS and CDR2 YYNGEE. The CDR3 consists of 14 residues. The CDR3 loop reads CASSLRDNVQPQHF. CDR3 nucleotide sequence: TGTGCCAGCAGCTTACGGGACAACGTTCAGCCCCAGCATTTT. Based on the CDR3 plus reference TRBV9 and TRBJ1-5, the full variable domain is DSGVTQTPKHLITATGQRVTLRCSPRSGDLSVYWYQQSLDQGLQFLIQYYNGEERAKGNILERFSAQQFPDLHSELNLSSLELGDSALYFCASSLRDNVQPQHFGDGTRLSIL.

V is TRBV11-2 and J is TRBJ2-2; 9 bases align to TRBD1. Trimming at V came to 4 bases and at J to 2 bases, leaving 5 bases not matched to a gene. The CDR3 loop spans 16 amino acids. Germline V gene data show CDR1 as SGHAT and CDR2 as FQNNGV. The CDR3: CASSSRDRVNTGELFF. CDR3 nucleotide sequence: TGTGCCAGCAGCTCCAGGGACAGGGTAAACACCGGGGAGCTGTTTTTT.

V is TRBV9 and J is TRBJ2-3; D is undetermined. CDR3 length: 14 amino acids. V was pared by 4 bases and J by 4 bases, with 13 bases between. Per the germline V gene, CDR1 is SGDLS and CDR2 is YYNGEE. CDR3 nucleotides: TGTGCCAGCAGCTATCTAGGCGGTCCAGATACGCAGTATTTT. Protein product: CASSYLGGPDTQYF.

The chain combines TRBV6-2 or TRBV6-3 with TRBJ1-1, with TRBD1 identical over 7 bases. CDR3 size: 15 residues. CDR1 and CDR2 (germline): MNHEY, SVGEGT. With V trimmed by 6 bases and J by 1 base, 8 bases remained unmatched. The CDR3 is CASSDTGTENTEAFF. CDR3 DNA sequence: TGTGCCAGCAGCGATACCGGGACAGAGAACACTGAAGCTTTCTTT.

CDR3 sequence reads: CASSQQRLNTEAFF. The CDR3 DNA is TGCGCCAGCAGCCAACAACGACTGAACACTGAAGCTTTCTTT. The chain joins TRBV4-1 to TRBJ1-1; no firm D call. V was shortened by 2 bases and J by 0 bases, with 7 bases between the two germline ends. This CDR3 spans 14 amino acids. The germline CDR1 and CDR2 sequences are MGHRA and YSYEKL.

The chain is built from TRBV7-9 and TRBJ2-1; 16 nucleotides match TRBD2. The CDR3 has 18 residues. Germline V lookup: CDR1 SEHNR, CDR2 FQNEAQ (reference sequence). The J segment lost 5 bases and the V segment lost 3 bases, leaving 7 bases of the junction unmatched. CDR3 DNA sequence: TGTGCCAGCAGCTTGACCGGGACTAGCGGGGGGGCCCACAATGAGCAGTTCTTC. This encodes CASSLTGTSGGAHNEQFF. Using reference TRBV7-9 and TRBJ2-1 for the parts outside the CDR3, the full variable domain is DTGVSQNPRHKITKRGQNVTFRCDPISEHNRLYWYRQTLGQGPEFLTYFQNEAQLEKSRLLSDRFSAERPKGSFSTLEIQRTEQGDSAMYLCASSLTGTSGGAHNEQFFGPGTRLTVL.

The CDR3 DNA sequence: TGTGCCAGCTCACCACCCGCAGGGTTAAGTCACAAAGATACGCAGTATTTT. It is translated as CASSPPAGLSHKDTQYF. The chain joins TRBV18 to TRBJ2-3, with a possible D match to TRBD1 (5 bases). V was pared by 0 bases and J by 5 bases, with 18 bases between. CDR3 length: 17 residues. CDR1 and CDR2 from the germline V gene are KGHSH and LQKENI.

This clone showed up just once. The chain couples TRBV24-1 to TRBJ1-1; no firm D call. The germline gives CDR1 KGHDR, CDR2 SFDVKD. CDR3 length: 14 residues. V lost 8 bases and J 1 base, leaving 13 bases between the germline ends. CDR3 loop: CATNPVRENTEAFF. The CDR3 DNA is TGTGCCACCAACCCGGTAAGGGAGAACACTGAAGCTTTCTTT.

V and J are TRBV18 and TRBJ2-2; 14 nucleotides agree with TRBD2. Germline V gene lookup returns CDR1 KGHSH and CDR2 LQKENI. The CDR3 is 17 residues long. Unmatched junction bases numbered 4, after V lost 0 bases and J lost 7 bases. The CDR3 spells CASSPPGLAGADGELFF. The CDR3 nucleotides read TGTGCCAGCTCACCACCGGGACTAGCGGGGGCGGACGGGGAGCTGTTTTTT.

The V gene is TRBV11-1, the J gene TRBJ2-3; D unclear. V lost 2 bases, J lost 6 bases, and 9 bases lay in between. CDR1 is SGHAT, CDR2 FQDESV, per germline (reference sequence). The CDR3 sequence is 13 residues long. The CDR3 DNA sequence: TGTGCCAGCAGCTTATACAGTCTGGATACGCAGTATTTT. This translates into CASSLYSLDTQYF. Based on the CDR3 plus reference TRBV11-1 and TRBJ2-3, the full variable domain is EAEVAQSPRYKITEKSQAVAFWCDPISGHATLYWYRQILGQGPELLVQFQDESVVDDSQLPKDRFSAERLKGVDSTLKIQPAELGDSAMYLCASSLYSLDTQYFGPGTRLTVL.

J is TRBJ1-4 and V is TRBV14; no clear D. There are 16 residues in the CDR3. Germline V gene sequence: CDR1 SGHDN, CDR2 FVKESK. Trimming shortened V by 0 bases and J by 0 bases, and 8 bases separated the two germline ends. The CDR3: CASSQESDPTNEKLFF. The CDR3 nucleotides are TGTGCCAGCAGCCAAGAATCGGATCCAACTAATGAAAAACTGTTTTTT.

The sample holds a few counts of this clone. The chain has TRBV19 and TRBJ2-5; tentatively, D is TRBD2 (5 bases). This CDR3 spans 15 amino acids. V shed 3 bases and J shed 6 bases, with 17 bases lying between them. The germline CDR1 and CDR2 sequences are LNHDA and SQIVND (reference sequence). In DNA form, the CDR3 reads TGTGCCAGTAGTATGGGAGCTGGCGCCGGAAAGACCCAGTACTTC. Protein sequence: CASSMGAGAGKTQYF.

This clone has just one count. This chain uses TRBV7-8 with TRBJ2-7, with TRBD1 matching over 7 bases. Trimming took 0 bases from V and 6 from J; bases not matched to a gene: 11. The CDR3 contains 16 residues. Germline assignment: CDR1 SGHVS and CDR2 FQNEAQ. The chain's CDR3 is CASSLAPGQVAAEQYF. CDR3 DNA sequence: TGTGCCAGCAGCTTAGCCCCCGGACAGGTGGCCGCCGAGCAGTACTTC.

This sequence joins TRBV11-2 and TRBJ1-1, with D uncertain. The CDR3 is 14 residues long. Germline V gives CDR1 SGHAT, CDR2 FQNNGV. Trimming took off 5 bases at V and 4 bases at J, with 14 bases between the two ends. The CDR3 is CASSLMAGVTEAFF. DNA for the CDR3: TGTGCCAGCAGCCTCATGGCCGGGGTCACTGAAGCTTTCTTT. The variable domain in full, with the rest retrieved from reference TRBV11-2 and TRBJ1-1, is EAGVAQSPRYKIIEKRQSVAFWCNPISGHATLYWYQQILGQGPKLLIQFQNNGVVDDSQLPKDRFSAERLKGVDSTLKIQPAKLEDSAVYLCASSLMAGVTEAFFGQGTRLTVV.